This T cell receptor beta chain was found in a study of cytomegalovirus exposure and HLA in healthy donors. The PCR was carried out with 60 Vbeta primers and 13 Jbeta primers. Generated by immunoSEQ multiplex PCR, the TCRdb table keeps only in-frame clones and is missing some. This table holds about 170,000 clones, approximately 80% found once. The germline V gene encodes CDR1 LNHDA and CDR2 SQIVND (reference sequence). V shed 3 bases and J 6 bases; nucleotides not matched to a gene: 9. The CDR3 covers 16 residues. This TCR derives from a young woman in good health and CMV-seronegative. This chain connects TRBV19 to TRBJ2-1; TRBD2 matches at 9 bases. Sequences were obtained from PBMCs. The chain's CDR3 is CASSIPGAAGGNEQFF. CDR3 nucleotides: TGTGCCAGTAGTATCCCGGGGGCAGCGGGGGGCAATGAGCAGTTCTTC. Full variable domain (rest looked up from reference TRBV19 and TRBJ2-1): DGGITQSPKYLFRKEGQNVTLSCEQNLNHDAMYWYRQDPGQGLRLIYYSQIVNDFQKGDIAEGYSVSREKKESFPLTVTSAQKNPTAFYLCASSIPGAAGGNEQFFGPGTRLTVL.